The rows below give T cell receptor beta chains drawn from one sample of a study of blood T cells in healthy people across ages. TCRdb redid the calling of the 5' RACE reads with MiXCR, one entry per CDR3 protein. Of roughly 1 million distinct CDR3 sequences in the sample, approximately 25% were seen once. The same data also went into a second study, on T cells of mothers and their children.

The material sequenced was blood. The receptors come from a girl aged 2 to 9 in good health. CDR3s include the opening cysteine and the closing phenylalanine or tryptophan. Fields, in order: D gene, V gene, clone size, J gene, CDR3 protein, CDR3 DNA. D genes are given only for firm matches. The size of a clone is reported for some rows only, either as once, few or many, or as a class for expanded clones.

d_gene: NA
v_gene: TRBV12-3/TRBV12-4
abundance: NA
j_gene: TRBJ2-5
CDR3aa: CASRLSTLFQETQYF
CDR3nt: TGTGCCAGCAGGCTCTCCACCCTATTTCAAGAGACCCAGTACTTC

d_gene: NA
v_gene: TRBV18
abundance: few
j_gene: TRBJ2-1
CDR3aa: CASQPGSNNEQFF
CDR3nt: TGTGCCAGCCAACCCGGCAGCAACAATGAGCAGTTCTTC

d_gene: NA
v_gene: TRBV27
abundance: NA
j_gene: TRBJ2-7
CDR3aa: CASSLLGESSYEQYF
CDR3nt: TGTGCCAGCAGTTTATTAGGCGAGAGCTCCTACGAGCAGTACTTC

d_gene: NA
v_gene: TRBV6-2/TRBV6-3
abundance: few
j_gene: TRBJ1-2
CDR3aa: CASSPWGFGYTF
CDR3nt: TGTGCCAGCAGCCCCTGGGGTTTCGGCTACACCTTC

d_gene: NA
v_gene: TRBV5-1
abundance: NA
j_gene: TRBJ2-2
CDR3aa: CASSLTRSDTGELFF
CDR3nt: TGCGCCAGCAGCCTCACTAGGTCGGACACCGGGGAGCTGTTTTTT

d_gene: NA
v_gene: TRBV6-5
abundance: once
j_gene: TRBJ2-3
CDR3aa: CASSYSTASDTQYF
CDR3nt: TGTGCCAGCAGTTACTCGACGGCTTCAGATACGCAGTATTTT

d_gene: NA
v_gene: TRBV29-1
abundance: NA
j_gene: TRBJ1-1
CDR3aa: CSSEDRTEAFF
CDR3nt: TGCAGCTCTGAAGACCGGACTGAAGCTTTCTTT

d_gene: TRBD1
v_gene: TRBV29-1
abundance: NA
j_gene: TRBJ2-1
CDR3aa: CSADRGNANEQFF
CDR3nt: TGCAGCGCTGACAGGGGAAATGCCAATGAGCAGTTCTTC

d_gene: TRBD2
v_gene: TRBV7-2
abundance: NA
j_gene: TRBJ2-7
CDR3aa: CASSSLGGGDEQYF
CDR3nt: TGTGCCAGCAGCTCACTGGGCGGGGGAGACGAGCAGTACTTC

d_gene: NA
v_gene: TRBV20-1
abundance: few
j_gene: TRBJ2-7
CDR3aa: CSALGRDPSEHSYEQYF
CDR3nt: TGCAGTGCTCTCGGCAGGGACCCCTCTGAACACTCCTACGAGCAGTACTTC

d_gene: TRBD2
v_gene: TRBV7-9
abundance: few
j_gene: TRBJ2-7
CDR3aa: CASSPPELAGGSYEQYF
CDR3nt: TGTGCCAGCAGCCCTCCCGAACTAGCGGGGGGTTCCTACGAGCAGTACTTC

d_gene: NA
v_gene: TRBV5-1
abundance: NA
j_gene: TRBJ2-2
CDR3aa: CASSLALASNTGELFF
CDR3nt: TGCGCCAGCAGCTTGGCCTTGGCATCGAACACCGGGGAGCTGTTTTTT

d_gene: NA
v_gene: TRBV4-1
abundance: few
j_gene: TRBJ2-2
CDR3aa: CASSQDWGSTNTGELFF
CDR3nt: TGCGCCAGCAGCCAAGATTGGGGGTCTACGAACACCGGGGAGCTGTTTTTT

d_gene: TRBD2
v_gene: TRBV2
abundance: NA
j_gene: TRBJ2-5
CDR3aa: CASTLTPGLAVMETQYF
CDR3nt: TGTGCCAGCACGTTGACGCCCGGACTAGCGGTGATGGAGACCCAGTACTTC

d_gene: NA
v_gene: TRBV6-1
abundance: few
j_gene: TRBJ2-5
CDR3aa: CASSGMGETQYF
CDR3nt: TGTGCCAGCAGTGGGATGGGAGAGACCCAGTACTTC

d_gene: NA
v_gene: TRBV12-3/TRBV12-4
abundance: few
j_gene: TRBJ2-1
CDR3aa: CASRIGMGEGNEQFF
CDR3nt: TGTGCCAGCAGGATCGGGATGGGAGAAGGAAATGAGCAGTTCTTC

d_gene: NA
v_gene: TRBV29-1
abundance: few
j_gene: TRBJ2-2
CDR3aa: CSVVVRGTGELFF
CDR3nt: TGCAGCGTTGTGGTCAGGGGCACCGGGGAGCTGTTTTTT

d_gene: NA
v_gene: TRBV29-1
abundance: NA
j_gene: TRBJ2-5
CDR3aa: CSVVFRAVQETQYF
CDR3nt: TGCAGCGTTGTTTTTCGGGCCGTACAAGAGACCCAGTACTTC

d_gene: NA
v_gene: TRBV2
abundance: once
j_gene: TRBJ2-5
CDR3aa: CASKGLNGEETQYF
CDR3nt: TGTGCCAGCAAGGGTCTCAACGGGGAAGAGACCCAGTACTTC

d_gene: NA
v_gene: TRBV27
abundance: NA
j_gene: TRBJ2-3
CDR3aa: CASSLAGHTDTQYF
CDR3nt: TGTGCCAGCAGTTTAGCGGGCCACACAGATACGCAGTATTTT

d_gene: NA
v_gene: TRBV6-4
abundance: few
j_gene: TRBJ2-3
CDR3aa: CASSDELDTQYF
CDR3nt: TGTGCCAGCAGTGACGAGCTAGATACGCAGTATTTT

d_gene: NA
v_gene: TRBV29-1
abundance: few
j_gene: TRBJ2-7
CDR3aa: CSVVRGSEQYF
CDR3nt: TGCAGCGTTGTAAGAGGATCCGAGCAGTACTTC